This T cell receptor (beta chain) was retrieved from a study of blood T cell repertoires in COVID-19. Study-wide background: Acute and convalescent COVID-19 specimens originated in the United States, Italy and Spain. T cells, B-cell-depleted T cells, or PBMCs provided the cDNA or gDNA that served as material.

Per the original data handling: Reference gene primers were amplified, and this amplification served to estimate nucleated cell counts. Clones were sequenced by immunoSEQ multiplex PCR, and TCRdb holds only the in-frame ones, with some missing. That table supplies the V and J calls and clone size; D and trimming were determined from the DNA. The data hold about 170,000 clones, with around nine tenths observed a single time. This TCR derives from a man aged 18 to 30 with active or convalescent COVID-19. Sequenced input: peripheral blood.

DNA for the CDR3: TGTGCCAGCAGCGCCGGGACAGGGATCTCCTACGAGCAGTACTTC. This translates into CASSAGTGISYEQYF. V is TRBV6-5 and J is TRBJ2-7, with 9 positions matching TRBD1. J gave up 0 bases and V 6 bases, and 6 bases lay outside the gene matches. Germline CDR1 reads MNHEY; CDR2 reads SVGAGI. CDR3 length equals 15 residues.